These 17 T cell receptor beta chains were sequenced from one sample in a study of cytomegalovirus exposure and HLA in healthy donors. The PCR used 60 Vbeta and 13 Jbeta primers. Assay: immunoSEQ multiplex PCR; the TCRdb copy retains only in-frame clones and omits some. This sample has about 160,000 clones, with about two thirds found just once. Input material: PBMCs. These receptors were collected from a woman under 30 in good health and CMV-seronegative.

The table lists this clone with a few counts. This chain uses TRBV6-4 with TRBJ2-3; 11 positions match TRBD2. J gave up 3 bases and V 4 bases, and 3 bases lay outside the gene matches. The V gene's germline CDR1 is MRHNA and CDR2 SNTAGT. CDR3 size: 15 residues. In DNA form, the CDR3 reads TGTGCCAGCAGTGCGACTAGCGGGGAAACAGATACGCAGTATTTT. Amino acid sequence: CASSATSGETDTQYF.

This chain connects TRBV7-9 to TRBJ2-4; 8 bases align to TRBD1. The CDR3 runs 15 residues. V dropped 4 bases and J dropped 5; count of bases not matched to a gene: 7. The germline V gene encodes CDR1 SEHNR and CDR2 FQNEAQ (reference sequence). CDR3 protein: CASSSTGTGQNIQYF. In DNA form, the CDR3 reads TGTGCCAGCAGCTCAACCGGGACAGGCCAAAACATTCAGTACTTC.

This clone was detected once. The rearrangement joins TRBV9 to TRBJ1-2; TRBD1 might be the D (5 bases). The CDR3 totals 13 residues. Germline CDR1 reads SGDLS; CDR2 reads YYNGEE. Between the trimmed V and J ends, which lost 4 bases and 2 bases, there was a span of 9 bases. In DNA, the CDR3 is TGTGCCAGCAGCTACGACAGCAACTATGGCTACACCTTC. Its translation: CASSYDSNYGYTF.

The chain couples TRBV10-3 to TRBJ2-1; 10 bases are shared with TRBD1. The V segment lost 10 bases and the J segment 5 bases; nucleotides outside the gene matches: 5. CDR3 length equals 13 residues. Germline lookup yields CDR1 ENHRY and CDR2 SYGVKD. CDR3 sequence: CATGGQGNNEQFF. The CDR3 region has the DNA TGTGCCACCGGGGGACAGGGGAACAATGAGCAGTTCTTC.

V is TRBV7-9 and J is TRBJ1-1; D gene uncertain. CDR1 is SEHNR, CDR2 FQNEAQ, per germline (reference sequence). The CDR3 has 15 amino acids. Trimming stripped 5 bases from V and 0 bases from J, with 13 bases between. The CDR3 region has the DNA TGTGCCAGCAGCCGAGTGGGAGAGATGAACACTGAAGCTTTCTTT. It is translated as CASSRVGEMNTEAFF.

This CDR3 is CASSYSESGRKAFF. The CDR3 coding sequence is TGTGCCAGCAGTTACTCGGAGTCGGGGAGGAAAGCTTTCTTT. V gene TRBV6-5 combines with J gene TRBJ1-1; the D is unclear. Deletions cut 0 bases from V and 9 bases from J, with 14 bases between. Germline CDR1 MNHEY, CDR2 SVGAGI. CDR3 size: 14 residues.

The chain is built from TRBV7-6 and TRBJ2-2, with 9 bases lining up with TRBD2. This CDR3 comprises 15 residues. Germline V gives CDR1 SGHVS, CDR2 FNYEAQ. V shed 3 bases and J 9 bases; nucleotides not matched to a gene: 8. CDR3 sequence reads: CASSFSGGQHRELFF. Here the CDR3 DNA reads TGTGCCAGCAGCTTTAGCGGGGGCCAACACCGGGAGCTGTTTTTT.

This sequence joins TRBV9 and TRBJ1-2; 7 bases line up with TRBD1. Trimming removed 6 bases from V and 4 bases from J; junction bases left unmatched: 15. The CDR3 is 16 amino acids. Germline V gene lookup returns CDR1 SGDLS and CDR2 YYNGEE. CDR3 nucleotide sequence: TGTGCCAGCACCCCCGGGGGGGACAGAGCCTTCTATGGCTACACCTTC. Amino acid sequence: CASTPGGDRAFYGYTF.

V gene TRBV6-5 combines with J gene TRBJ1-1, with a weak D call TRBD1 (5 bases). Germline CDR1 reads MNHEY; CDR2 reads SVGAGI. CDR3 length: 16 residues. V lost 0 bases to trimming and J lost 1 base, with 12 bases between them. The DNA of the CDR3 is TGTGCCAGCAGTTACTCGGGGGGGACGGGGAACACTGAAGCTTTCTTT. It codes for CASSYSGGTGNTEAFF.

A few counts support this clone. The V gene is TRBV5-4, the J gene TRBJ1-2; D is unresolved. The CDR3 sequence is 13 residues long. Germline assignment: CDR1 SGHNT and CDR2 YYREEE (reference sequence). The ends were cut back, 2 bases at V and 9 bases at J, with 14 bases in the middle. CDR3 nucleotides: TGTGCCAGCAGCTTTGCACACCCCGGGAGCTACACCTTC. Amino acid sequence: CASSFAHPGSYTF.

This chain joins TRBV7-6 and TRBJ1-2; 7 bases align to TRBD1. Germline CDR1 reads SGHVS; CDR2 reads FNYEAQ. The CDR3 runs to 15 residues. The trim removed 0 bases at V and 8 bases at J, leaving 9 bases unmatched. The CDR3 protein is CASSLAGTEGGGYTF. The CDR3 bases are TGTGCCAGCAGCTTAGCGGGGACAGAGGGTGGGGGCTACACCTTC.

V usage is TRBV4-2 and J usage is TRBJ2-7, with D possibly TRBD1 on 5 matching bases. The CDR3 contains 14 residues. The germline gives CDR1 LGHNA, CDR2 YNFKEQ. V lost 2 bases and J lost 3, with 11 bases in between. CDR3 nucleotides: TGTGCCAGCAGCCAATCGACAGTAAACTACGAGCAGTACTTC. Protein: CASSQSTVNYEQYF.

The rearrangement links TRBV19 to TRBJ1-2; D uncertain. Trimming stripped 4 bases from V and 3 bases from J, with 9 bases between. The CDR3 contains 13 residues. CDR1 LNHDA and CDR2 SQIVND come from the germline V gene (reference sequence). CDR3 amino acids: CASSKTRYYGYTF. DNA for the CDR3: TGTGCCAGTAGTAAAACCCGGTACTATGGCTACACCTTC.

There are a few counts of this clone. The chain is built from TRBV7-2 and TRBJ2-4; 7 nucleotides line up with TRBD1. This CDR3 is 14 amino acids long. The germline V gene encodes CDR1 SGHTA and CDR2 FQGNSA. Unmatched junction bases numbered 8, after V lost 5 bases and J lost 7 bases. The CDR3 loop reads CASSLTGTANIQYF. CDR3 DNA: TGTGCCAGCAGCCTAACCGGGACAGCTAACATTCAGTACTTC.

This clone was found a few times. The chain combines TRBV5-1 with TRBJ2-1, with D perhaps TRBD2 (7 bases). Trimming removed 3 bases at V and 10 bases at J, with 17 bases between. Germline assignment: CDR1 SGHRS and CDR2 YFSETQ. The CDR3 is 14 residues long. CDR3 residues: CASSSFTGGGEQFF. As DNA, the CDR3 is TGCGCCAGCAGCTCATTCACGGGGGGCGGGGAGCAGTTCTTC.

The chain joins TRBV7-2 to TRBJ2-2; the match to TRBD2 covers 10 bases. Looked up from germline, CDR1 is SGHTA and CDR2 is FQGNSA. The V and J ends lost 5 bases and 3 bases, in that order; junction bases with no gene match: 9. The CDR3 covers 17 residues. This chain's CDR3 is CASSPPGLAGDTGELFF. In nucleotides, the CDR3 is TGTGCCAGCAGCCCCCCAGGGCTAGCGGGAGACACCGGGGAGCTGTTTTTT. The variable domain in full, completed from reference TRBV7-2 and TRBJ2-2, reads GAGVSQSPSNKVTEKGKDVELRCDPISGHTALYWYRQSLGQGLEFLIYFQGNSAPDKSGLPSDRFSAERTGGSVSTLTIQRTQQEDSAVYLCASSPPGLAGDTGELFFGEGSRLTVL.

This sequence joins TRBV7-9 and TRBJ2-1; D call uncertain. CDR1 and CDR2 from the germline V gene are SEHNR and FQNEAQ (reference sequence). V was shortened by 4 bases and J by 4 bases, with 20 bases between the two germline ends. The CDR3 consists of 17 residues. CDR3 DNA: TGTGCCAGCAGCTCCTATACCGTGGAGCACCCGTACAATGAGCAGTTCTTC. It is translated as CASSSYTVEHPYNEQFF.